Below, 25 T cell receptor beta chains from the same sample are listed, as sequenced in a study of blood T cell repertoires in COVID-19. Measured with immunoSEQ multiplex PCR; TCRdb has only the in-frame clones, and not every one. The sample lists under 200,000 clones, around 82% occurring once. The sample taken for sequencing was PBMCs or T cells enriched from blood (not recorded which). These receptors all stem from a woman aged 55-75 years with acute COVID-19.

For the CDR3, the DNA is TGTGCCAGCAGTCCTTCTACGGCGGTCTATGGCTACACCTTC. Translation: CASSPSTAVYGYTF. The rearrangement links TRBV25-1 to TRBJ1-2, with D unresolved. V lost 5 bases and J lost 4, with 14 bases in between. Germline CDR1 MGHDK, CDR2 SYGVNS. The CDR3 sequence is 14 residues long.

The chain couples TRBV15 to TRBJ1-5; 7 bases fit TRBD1. Germline V CDR1 and CDR2: LNHNV, YYDKDF (reference sequence). This CDR3 contains 15 residues. The V and J ends lost 3 bases and 6 bases, in that order; junction bases with no gene match: 8. CDR3 residues: CATSSLQGYGQPQHF. DNA for the CDR3: TGTGCCACCAGCAGCTTACAGGGGTACGGTCAGCCCCAGCATTTT.

The chain links TRBV4-3 to TRBJ1-5; D unclear. The CDR3 consists of 15 residues. V was trimmed by 1 base and J by 0 bases, leaving 7 bases between them. Germline V gene sequence: CDR1 LGHNA, CDR2 YSLEER. In DNA form, the CDR3 reads TGCGCCAGCAGCCAAGGAGCGGGTAGCAATCAGCCCCAGCATTTT. Translation: CASSQGAGSNQPQHF.

In regard to this clone: Other nucleotide sequences from this sample produce the same CDR3. V usage is TRBV2 and J usage is TRBJ2-1; D is perhaps TRBD2 (6 bases). V shed 3 bases and J shed 0 bases, with 9 bases lying between them. The CDR3 has 15 residues. Looked up from germline, CDR1 is SNHLY and CDR2 is FYNNEI. This CDR3 reads CASSEDGSSYNEQFF. In DNA form, the CDR3 reads TGTGCCAGCAGTGAGGACGGGAGCTCCTACAATGAGCAGTTCTTC.

This clone was seen a handful of times. The V and J genes are TRBV30 and TRBJ2-7; D is unresolved. The V end lost 0 bases, the J end lost 6 bases, and 9 bases lay between the germline ends. Per germline, CDR1 GTSNPN and CDR2 SVGIG (reference sequence). The CDR3 runs to 12 residues. CDR3 bases: TGTGCCTGGAGTGTATTAGAAAGCGAGCAGTACTTC. It codes for CAWSVLESEQYF.

This chain joins TRBV7-2 and TRBJ1-6; D gene uncertain. The CDR3 loop spans 16 amino acids. Germline V gene sequence: CDR1 SGHTA, CDR2 FQGNSA. The ends were cut back, 1 base at V and 6 bases at J, with 13 bases in the middle. CDR3 amino acids: CASSLGRGPGNSPLHF. Written as DNA, the CDR3 is TGTGCCAGCAGCTTAGGGCGAGGGCCGGGTAATTCACCCCTCCACTTT.

This chain connects TRBV20-1 to TRBJ2-3, with D possibly TRBD2 on 5 matching bases. The V gene lost 3 bases and the J gene lost 1 base, with 11 bases spanning the gap. This CDR3 is built from 14 residues. The germline V gene has CDR1 DFQATT and CDR2 SNEGSKA (reference sequence). The CDR3 nucleotides are TGCAGTGCTAGTTCGCGGGTGGGCACAGATACGCAGTATTTT. Protein product: CSASSRVGTDTQYF.

The genes are TRBV6-2 or TRBV6-3 and TRBJ2-2; 9 nucleotides align to TRBD2. This CDR3 region has 15 residues. CDR1 MNHEY and CDR2 SVGEGT come from the germline V gene. With 6 bases clipped from V and 7 bases from J, the junction kept 9 bases outside the gene matches. CDR3 loop: CASSALAGWIGELFF. The CDR3 DNA reads as TGTGCCAGCAGCGCCCTAGCGGGGTGGATCGGGGAGCTGTTTTTT.

Here the CDR3 DNA reads TGTGCCAGCAGCTTAGCGAATGTTTATAGCTATGGCTACACCTTC. This gives the protein CASSLANVYSYGYTF. The V gene is TRBV7-9, the J gene TRBJ1-2; D gene unclear. The V gene lost 0 bases and the J gene lost 4 bases, with 12 bases spanning the gap. The CDR3 has 15 amino acids. Germline CDR1 and CDR2: SEHNR and FQNEAQ (reference sequence). Looking up the rest from reference TRBV7-9 and TRBJ1-2 gives the full variable domain: DTGVSQNPRHKITKRGQNVTFRCDPISEHNRLYWYRQTLGQGPEFLTYFQNEAQLEKSRLLSDRFSAERPKGSFSTLEIQRTEQGDSAMYLCASSLANVYSYGYTFGSGTRLTVV.

This chain links TRBV4-3 with TRBJ1-2, with a tentative D call TRBD1 (5 bases). From germline, CDR1 is LGHNA and CDR2 YSLEER. This CDR3 spans 16 amino acids. Trimming stripped 0 bases from V and 4 bases from J, with 15 bases between. This chain's CDR3 is CASSQDLRTFVYGYTF. CDR3 nucleotides: TGCGCCAGCAGCCAAGATCTGCGGACATTTGTCTATGGCTACACCTTC.

The CDR3 nucleotides are TGTGCCACCAGTGAGACAGGGGTTGGGGCCAACGTCCTGACTTTC. As protein: CATSETGVGANVLTF. The chain recombines TRBV24-1 with TRBJ2-6; 8 bases are shared with TRBD1. Per germline, CDR1 KGHDR and CDR2 SFDVKD. The V and J ends lost 4 bases and 3 bases, in that order; junction bases with no gene match: 1. The CDR3 spans 15 residues.

This clone was detected only once. The V gene is TRBV15, the J gene TRBJ2-2; 12 bases are shared with TRBD2. Germline V gene data show CDR1 as LNHNV and CDR2 as YYDKDF (reference sequence). The V gene end was trimmed by 1 base and the J gene end by 2 bases; junction bases not matched to a gene: 2. CDR3 length: 17 residues. The CDR3 DNA reads TGTGCCACCAGCAGAGGACTAGCGGGGGTAAACACCGGGGAGCTGTTTTTT. Residues: CATSRGLAGVNTGELFF.

V and J are TRBV3-1 (or the pseudogene TRBV3-2) and TRBJ1-1; D not resolved. The germline CDR1 and CDR2 sequences are LGHDT and YNNKEL (reference sequence). This CDR3 contains 12 residues. V was shortened by 2 bases and J by 1 base, with 2 bases between the two germline ends. The CDR3 loop is CASSQQNTEAFF. In nucleotides, the CDR3 is TGTGCCAGCAGCCAACAGAACACTGAAGCTTTCTTT.

The chain combines TRBV4-2 with TRBJ1-3; tentatively, D is TRBD1 (5 bases). In germline, CDR1 is LGHNA, CDR2 YNFKEQ. Trimming took 1 base from V and 8 from J, leaving 12 bases between them. CDR3 length equals 14 residues. DNA for the CDR3: TGTGCCAGCAGCCAAGGTCCGGGGGAATACACCATATATTTT. Amino acids: CASSQGPGEYTIYF.

This chain uses TRBV19 with TRBJ1-3, with TRBD1 identical over 11 bases. The V segment lost 7 bases and the J segment 3 bases; nucleotides outside the gene matches: 11. This CDR3 spans 17 amino acids. Germline V gene data show CDR1 as LNHDA and CDR2 as SQIVND (reference sequence). CDR3 loop: CASNTGQGALSGNTIYF. The DNA for the CDR3 is TGTGCCAGTAACACTGGACAGGGGGCCTTGAGTGGAAACACCATATATTTT.

The V gene is TRBV5-4, the J gene TRBJ2-7; 10 bases align to TRBD2. The CDR3 consists of 16 residues. The V segment lost 2 bases and the J segment 7 bases; nucleotides outside the gene matches: 12. Germline-derived CDR1 and CDR2 are SGHNT and YYREEE (reference sequence). Written as DNA, the CDR3 is TGTGCCAGCAGCTTACAAGCGGGAGGGTTGAAAAAGGAGCAGTACTTC. Translation gives CASSLQAGGLKKEQYF.

The J gene is TRBJ1-1, the V gene TRBV19; the D is unclear. The CDR3 extends over 14 amino acids. CDR1 and CDR2 (germline): LNHDA, SQIVND (reference sequence). V was shortened by 3 bases and J by 0 bases, with 8 bases between the two germline ends. In nucleotides, the CDR3 is TGTGCCAGTAGTATCTCGGGGATGAACACTGAAGCTTTCTTT. Translation gives CASSISGMNTEAFF. Full variable domain (outside the CDR3, taken from reference TRBV19 and TRBJ1-1): DGGITQSPKYLFRKEGQNVTLSCEQNLNHDAMYWYRQDPGQGLRLIYYSQIVNDFQKGDIAEGYSVSREKKESFPLTVTSAQKNPTAFYLCASSISGMNTEAFFGQGTRLTVV.

The rearrangement uses TRBV10-3 and TRBJ2-2; D remains ambiguous. Germline assignment: CDR1 ENHRY and CDR2 SYGVKD. This CDR3 is 14 amino acids long. Trimming shortened V by 3 bases and J by 5 bases, and 10 bases separated the two germline ends. The CDR3 reads CAISDRTTTGELFF. The DNA for the CDR3 is TGTGCCATCAGTGACCGAACTACTACCGGGGAGCTGTTTTTT.

V usage is TRBV7-9 and J usage is TRBJ2-7; 7 bases line up with TRBD2. Germline V lookup: CDR1 SEHNR, CDR2 FQNEAQ (reference sequence). The CDR3 covers 13 residues. The V gene end was trimmed by 0 bases and the J gene end by 4 bases; junction bases not matched to a gene: 0. The CDR3 DNA sequence: TGTGCCAGCAGCTTAGCGGGAGGGTACGAGCAGTACTTC. Its translation is CASSLAGGYEQYF.

This chain links TRBV6-5 with TRBJ2-5; no clear D gene. Per the germline V gene, CDR1 is MNHEY and CDR2 is SVGAGI. Trimming pared 8 bases from V and 0 bases from J, leaving 10 bases between. The CDR3 extends over 13 amino acids. As DNA, the CDR3 is TGTGCCAGCGCAAACGGAGACCAAGAGACCCAGTACTTC. Its translation: CASANGDQETQYF.

The rearrangement joins TRBV6-2 or TRBV6-3 to TRBJ2-3; 9 bases map to TRBD1. V gave up 5 bases and J gave up 4 bases; unmatched junction bases: 10. The CDR3 covers 16 residues. CDR1 is MNHEY and CDR2 is SVGEGT in the germline V gene. In DNA, the CDR3 is TGTGCCAGCAGTGTGGTGGGACAGGGATTTGCAGATACGCAGTATTTT. It specifies CASSVVGQGFADTQYF.

This clone has only a few counts. The chain uses TRBV14 and TRBJ1-2; 8 bases align to TRBD1. Trimming removed 3 bases from V and 5 bases from J; junction bases left unmatched: 8. Germline lookup yields CDR1 SGHDN and CDR2 FVKESK. The CDR3 covers 15 residues. The CDR3 protein is CASSQNWTGRYGYTF. CDR3 bases: TGTGCCAGCAGCCAGAACTGGACAGGGCGGTATGGCTACACCTTC.

The rearrangement uses TRBV10-3 and TRBJ2-2; 7 nucleotides align to TRBD1. Per the germline V gene, CDR1 is ENHRY and CDR2 is SYGVKD. The CDR3 covers 16 residues. The V gene end was trimmed by 4 bases and the J gene end by 3 bases; junction bases not matched to a gene: 8. Written as DNA, the CDR3 is TGTGCCATCAGTGGCGCCAGGGGGATGGACACCGGGGAGCTGTTTTTT. It encodes CAISGARGMDTGELFF.

The chain employs TRBV27 and TRBJ1-5; D is unclear. The CDR3 spans 14 residues. Germline-derived CDR1 and CDR2 are MNHEY and SMNVEV (reference sequence). The V gene lost 4 bases and the J gene lost 6 bases, with 13 bases spanning the gap. Written as DNA, the CDR3 is TGTGCCAGCAGTTACGGGTTCGGAAGTCAGCCCCAGCATTTT. Its protein product is CASSYGFGSQPQHF.

This rearrangement joins TRBV11-3 to TRBJ2-2, with 7 nucleotides matching TRBD1. The CDR3 length is 14 residues. V lost 5 bases to trimming and J lost 7 bases; unmatched junction nucleotides: 7. In germline, CDR1 is SGHNT, CDR2 YENEEA. This CDR3 is CASSLGTENGELFF. The CDR3 DNA sequence: TGTGCCAGCAGCCTTGGGACAGAGAACGGGGAGCTGTTTTTT.